This TCR beta chain was retrieved from a study of blood T cell repertoires in COVID-19 (TCRdb year 2020). Regarding the research as a whole: The collaborator samples originated in the United States, Italy and Spain and spanned the acute and convalescent phases of COVID-19. The material from the prospective study consisted of cDNA or gDNA derived from T cells, B-cell-depleted T cells, or PBMCs. Subjects who had been exposed to COVID-19, were actively infected with it, or had recovered from it provided the deeply sampled blood TCRbeta repertoires that made up the dataset. The repertoires were released in a freely available public database meant as a resource for research on the immune response to SARS-CoV-2. Samples came from the ongoing ImmuneRACE study (first 160 participants) plus 1,254 subjects from 6 global collaborators. A de-identified subject ID, COVID-19 status, age in years and sex were almost always included in the sample metadata. Where available, HLA class I and class II types were obtained from metadata supplied by the sample provider rather than from assay-based typing. General conclusions and limits of the study: The amount of clinical and demographic metadata varied by source and participant and was provided uncurated.

Only a few counts were recorded for this clone. Its specific antigen is unknown. Base qualities were left out, and no much larger clone turns up one base away. Collaborating institutions collected whole blood in K2EDTA tubes following their own protocols. Collaborator samples were shipped for TCRbeta analysis as frozen whole blood, isolated PBMCs, or DNA extracted from either sample type. The germline V gene provides CDR1 LGHNT and CDR2 FRNRAP. V and J are trimmed by 5 bases and 1 base, and the gene matches miss 7 bases of the junction. Counted from cysteine to phenylalanine, this CDR3 has 15 amino acids. Just the 45-base CDR3 DNA is kept, in frame starting at base 1. TCRbeta CDR3 regions were amplified from genomic DNA using the immunoSEQ Assay, a bias-controlled multiplex PCR. The original methods were these. The number of nucleated cells in each sample was estimated from the amplification of reference gene primers within the assay. Sequence reads were collapsed and filtered to measure the absolute abundance of every unique TCRbeta CDR3 rearrangement. For each sample, productive Simpson clonality was calculated by taking the square root of Simpson's diversity index across productive rearrangements. This is the immuneACCESS table as TCRdb keeps it, with only in-frame sequences that have V and J called. A part of the clones is gone; compared with another copy, unresolved V genes explain less than half, and the rest is unexplained. V, J and clone size are taken as reported in that table, and D and trimming were inferred from the DNA itself. The sample table shows 100,000 to 150,000 clones, and over 80% are seen once. About an eighth of the sample rests with the top ten.

Input material: peripheral blood. The chain joins TRBV12-5 to TRBJ2-5, with TRBD2 identical over 7 junction bases. The receptor was isolated from a man between 60 and 70 years old with acute or convalescent COVID-19. The CDR3 protein: CASGAGARRQETQYF. The base sequence is TGTGCTAGTGGTGCGGGAGCGCGGCGCCAAGAGACCCAGTACTTC.